A selection of T cell receptor beta chains follows, all from one sample in a study of T cell responses to AZD1222 COVID-19 vaccine. Sequencing used immunoSEQ multiplex PCR; TCRdb keeps in-frame clones, though not all of them. Among approximately 140,000 clones listed, about nine tenths were seen once. The material was peripheral blood, obtained 28 days after the second AZD1222 dose. The source is an adult who received the AZD1222 COVID-19 vaccine. CDR3s include the opening cysteine and the closing phenylalanine or tryptophan. The D gene is left open where the match is weak. Not every row has a clone size; where given, it reads once, few, many or a size class.

abundance: NA; d_gene: NA; v_gene: TRBV3-1/TRBV3-2; j_gene: TRBJ1-2; CDR3nt: TGTGCCAGCAGTCCCGACAGAAACTATGGCTACACCTTC; CDR3aa: CASSPDRNYGYTF
abundance: once; d_gene: TRBD2; v_gene: TRBV4-2; j_gene: TRBJ2-3; CDR3nt: TGTGCCAGCAGCCAAGAGGCTAGCGGGGGGCCCACAGATACGCAGTATTTT; CDR3aa: CASSQEASGGPTDTQYF
abundance: NA; d_gene: NA; v_gene: TRBV11-2; j_gene: TRBJ1-1; CDR3nt: TGTGCCAGCAGCTTAGGGGCCGGGGCCACTGAAGCTTTCTTT; CDR3aa: CASSLGAGATEAFF
abundance: NA; d_gene: TRBD2; v_gene: TRBV3-1/TRBV3-2; j_gene: TRBJ2-1; CDR3nt: TGTGCCAGCAGCCAATTGGGACTAGCGAGCGGCAATGAGCAGTTCTTC; CDR3aa: CASSQLGLASGNEQFF
abundance: NA; d_gene: NA; v_gene: TRBV6-1; j_gene: TRBJ2-6; CDR3nt: TGTGCCAGCAGTGAGGGGACTTCTAGCTCTGGGGCCAACGTCCTGACTTTC; CDR3aa: CASSEGTSSSGANVLTF
abundance: NA; d_gene: NA; v_gene: TRBV30; j_gene: TRBJ2-5; CDR3nt: TGTGCCTTTCTCGGACGGAGGGGGGGGCTCGAGGAGACCCAGTACTTC; CDR3aa: CAFLGRRGGLEETQYF
abundance: NA; d_gene: NA; v_gene: TRBV19; j_gene: TRBJ2-3; CDR3nt: TGTGCCAGTAGTGGAACGACAGGAGTGGGGCCGTATTTT; CDR3aa: CASSGTTGVGPYF
abundance: NA; d_gene: TRBD1; v_gene: TRBV10-1; j_gene: TRBJ2-7; CDR3nt: TGCGCCAGCAGTGAGAACGCCGGGACAGGAGGTCACGAGCAGTACTTC; CDR3aa: CASSENAGTGGHEQYF
abundance: NA; d_gene: NA; v_gene: TRBV7-9; j_gene: TRBJ1-1; CDR3nt: TGTGCCAGCAGCACCTTCAGGAGGAACACTGAAGCTTTCTTT; CDR3aa: CASSTFRRNTEAFF
abundance: NA; d_gene: TRBD2; v_gene: TRBV3-1/TRBV3-2; j_gene: TRBJ2-1; CDR3nt: TGTGCCAGCAGCCAAGATAAGTGGGCTAGCGGGAGAGGAACGGCTGAGCAGTTCTTC; CDR3aa: CASSQDKWASGRGTAEQFF
abundance: NA; d_gene: NA; v_gene: TRBV7-3; j_gene: TRBJ2-3; CDR3nt: TGTGCCAGCAGCTCCGAGTTGGGAGGCACAGATACGCAGTATTTT; CDR3aa: CASSSELGGTDTQYF
abundance: NA; d_gene: NA; v_gene: TRBV10-1; j_gene: TRBJ2-1; CDR3nt: TGCGCCATAAGTAACCGGGACCCCCTGGCGGATGAGCAGTTCTTC; CDR3aa: CAISNRDPLADEQFF
abundance: NA; d_gene: TRBD1; v_gene: TRBV6-5; j_gene: TRBJ1-5; CDR3nt: TGTGCCAGCAGTTACGGACAGGGTTATCAGCCCCAGCATTTT; CDR3aa: CASSYGQGYQPQHF
abundance: NA; d_gene: NA; v_gene: TRBV5-1; j_gene: TRBJ2-1; CDR3nt: TGCGCCAGCAGCTTGGAGGGGCAGAACAATGAGCAGTTCTTC; CDR3aa: CASSLEGQNNEQFF
abundance: NA; d_gene: NA; v_gene: TRBV2; j_gene: TRBJ2-7; CDR3nt: TGTGCCAGCAGTCCACGGCCGGGACCGAGCGGGCAGTACTTC; CDR3aa: CASSPRPGPSGQYF
abundance: NA; d_gene: NA; v_gene: TRBV6-6; j_gene: TRBJ2-4; CDR3nt: TGTGCCAGCAGTGTACAGTCAGCCAAAAACATTCAGTACTTC; CDR3aa: CASSVQSAKNIQYF
abundance: NA; d_gene: NA; v_gene: TRBV7-2; j_gene: TRBJ1-2; CDR3nt: TGTGCCAGCAGCCCGACCAGGTTTTTGTCCTTC; CDR3aa: CASSPTRFLSF
abundance: NA; d_gene: NA; v_gene: TRBV10-2; j_gene: TRBJ1-1; CDR3nt: TGCGCCAGCAGTGAGTCGGTAAGGCAAAACACTGAAGCTTTCTTT; CDR3aa: CASSESVRQNTEAFF
abundance: NA; d_gene: NA; v_gene: TRBV14; j_gene: TRBJ1-1; CDR3nt: TGTGCCAGCAGCTCCCAGTACTACACTGAAGCTTTCTTT; CDR3aa: CASSSQYYTEAFF
abundance: NA; d_gene: NA; v_gene: TRBV7-8; j_gene: TRBJ1-5; CDR3nt: TGTGCCAGCAGCTTAGTAGGACGGACAGCAGATAGCAATCAGCCCCAGCATTTT; CDR3aa: CASSLVGRTADSNQPQHF
abundance: NA; d_gene: TRBD2; v_gene: TRBV19; j_gene: TRBJ2-1; CDR3nt: TGTGCCAGCCAGCCGACTAGCGGGAGACATCCCTCTACAAGGAATGAGCAGTTCTTC; CDR3aa: CASQPTSGRHPSTRNEQFF
abundance: NA; d_gene: NA; v_gene: TRBV5-6; j_gene: TRBJ2-2; CDR3nt: TGTGCCAGCAGCTTGGGTCGCGACGGGGAGCTGTTTTTT; CDR3aa: CASSLGRDGELFF
abundance: NA; d_gene: NA; v_gene: TRBV9; j_gene: TRBJ1-4; CDR3nt: TGTGCCAGCAGCGCGGGCGGGCTCTCCAGGGAAAAACTGTTTTTT; CDR3aa: CASSAGGLSREKLFF
abundance: NA; d_gene: TRBD1; v_gene: TRBV27; j_gene: TRBJ1-2; CDR3nt: TGTGCCAGCAGTTTCGGGACAGGAGCCCTCCTTGGCTACACCTTC; CDR3aa: CASSFGTGALLGYTF
abundance: NA; d_gene: NA; v_gene: TRBV7-9; j_gene: TRBJ1-2; CDR3nt: TGTGCCAGCAGCTTAGGGGTGTCAGGGGCCTATGGCTACACCTTC; CDR3aa: CASSLGVSGAYGYTF
abundance: NA; d_gene: TRBD1; v_gene: TRBV9; j_gene: TRBJ2-1; CDR3nt: TGTGCCAGCAGCAGACAGGGGGGGATACCCTCCTACAATGAGCAGTTCTTC; CDR3aa: CASSRQGGIPSYNEQFF
abundance: NA; d_gene: NA; v_gene: TRBV19; j_gene: TRBJ1-4; CDR3nt: TGTGCCAGTAGTATGTTTCTCGACGATAATGAAAAACTGTTTTTT; CDR3aa: CASSMFLDDNEKLFF